The entry below gives a single T cell receptor beta chain sequence along with its context. This record belongs to a study of blood T cell repertoires in COVID-19. Background on the study: The United States, Italy and Spain supplied acute and convalescent COVID-19 samples. PBMCs, B-cell-depleted T cells, or T cells were the source of the cDNA or gDNA that made up the material.

In the authors' methods: Scientists estimated how many nucleated cells there were by amplifying reference gene primers. Measured with immunoSEQ multiplex PCR; TCRdb has only the in-frame clones, and not every one. The V and J calls and clone size come from that table; D and trimming were worked out from the DNA. This sample has 55,000 to 75,000 clones, with 88% found just once. The germline V gene has CDR1 MNHEY and CDR2 SMNVEV (reference sequence). V shed 5 bases and J 1 base; nucleotides not matched to a gene: 6. The CDR3 loop spans 15 amino acids. Sequences were obtained from peripheral blood. The clonotype comes from a man aged 45-60 years with active COVID-19. This chain uses TRBV27 with TRBJ2-5; the match to TRBD1 covers 8 bases. This CDR3 is CASSSPQGAQETQYF. Written as DNA, the CDR3 is TGTGCCAGCAGTAGCCCCCAGGGGGCCCAAGAGACCCAGTACTTC.